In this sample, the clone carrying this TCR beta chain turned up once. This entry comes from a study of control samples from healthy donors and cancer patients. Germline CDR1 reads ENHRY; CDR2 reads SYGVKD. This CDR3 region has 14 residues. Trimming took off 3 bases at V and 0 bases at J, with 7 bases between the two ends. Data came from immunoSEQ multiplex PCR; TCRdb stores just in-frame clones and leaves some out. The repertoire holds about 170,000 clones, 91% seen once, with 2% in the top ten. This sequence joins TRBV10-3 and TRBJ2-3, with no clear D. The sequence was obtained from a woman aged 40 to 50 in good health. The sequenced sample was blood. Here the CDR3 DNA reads TGTGCCATCAGTGAATTTTCTAGCACAGATACGCAGTATTTT. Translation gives CAISEFSSTDTQYF.